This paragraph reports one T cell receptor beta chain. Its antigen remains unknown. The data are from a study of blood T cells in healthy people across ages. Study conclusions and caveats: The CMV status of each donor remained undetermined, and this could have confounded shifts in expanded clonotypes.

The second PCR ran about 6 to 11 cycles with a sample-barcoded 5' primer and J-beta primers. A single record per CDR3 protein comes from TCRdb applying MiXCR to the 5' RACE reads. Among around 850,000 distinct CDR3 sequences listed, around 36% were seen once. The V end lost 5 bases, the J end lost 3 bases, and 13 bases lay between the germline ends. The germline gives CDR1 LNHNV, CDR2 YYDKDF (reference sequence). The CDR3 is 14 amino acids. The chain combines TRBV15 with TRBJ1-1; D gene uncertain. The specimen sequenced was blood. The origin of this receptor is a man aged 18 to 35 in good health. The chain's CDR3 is CATSLDQWDTEAFF. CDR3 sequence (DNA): TGTGCCACCAGCCTGGACCAATGGGACACTGAAGCTTTCTTT. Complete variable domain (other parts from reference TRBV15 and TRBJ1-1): DAMVIQNPRYQVTQFGKPVTLSCSQTLNHNVMYWYQQKSSQAPKLLFHYYDKDFNNEADTPDNFQSRRPNTSFCFLDIRSPGLGDTAMYLCATSLDQWDTEAFFGQGTRLTVV.